A selection of T cell receptor beta chains follows, all from one sample in a study of cytomegalovirus exposure and HLA in healthy donors. Some clones are missing from TCRdb's copy, which holds only in-frame ones; the method was immunoSEQ multiplex PCR. The profile covers around 200,000 clones, with roughly three quarters appearing a single time and around 1.2% taken by the ten largest. Sequencing was performed on PBMCs. The origin of the receptors is a woman aged 25-40 years in good health and CMV-seronegative. CDR3s include the opening cysteine and the closing phenylalanine or tryptophan. Each record gives: V gene, J gene, clone size, D gene, CDR3 length, CDR3 DNA, CDR3 protein. D genes are given only for firm matches. Not all rows give a size; the values are once, few, many and, for expanded clones, a class.

V gene: TRBV18; J gene: TRBJ2-7; clone size: -; D gene: -; CDR3 length: 15; CDR3 DNA: TGTGCCAGCTCACCACGGTCGGCCAGGGACTACGAGCAGTACTTC; CDR3 protein: CASSPRSARDYEQYF
V gene: TRBV7-2; J gene: TRBJ2-7; clone size: -; D gene: TRBD2; CDR3 length: 18; CDR3 DNA: TGTGCCAGCAGCTCAGGGTTGCGCCTTAGCGGGAGGGCCTACGAGCAGTACTTC; CDR3 protein: CASSSGLRLSGRAYEQYF
V gene: TRBV7-7; J gene: TRBJ2-6; clone size: -; D gene: -; CDR3 length: 20; CDR3 DNA: TGTGCCAGCAGCCCGAATCCCGCTGGCAGTTCTCTCTCTGGGGCCAACGTCCTGACTTTC; CDR3 protein: CASSPNPAGSSLSGANVLTF
V gene: TRBV5-4; J gene: TRBJ2-3; clone size: -; D gene: -; CDR3 length: 14; CDR3 DNA: TGTGCCAGCAGCTTGGAACAGGGTGCAGATACGCAGTATTTT; CDR3 protein: CASSLEQGADTQYF
V gene: TRBV18; J gene: TRBJ1-4; clone size: -; D gene: -; CDR3 length: 14; CDR3 DNA: TGTGCCAGCTCACCACCGGCTGCTAATGAAAAACTGTTTTTT; CDR3 protein: CASSPPAANEKLFF
V gene: TRBV19; J gene: TRBJ1-1; clone size: -; D gene: -; CDR3 length: 15; CDR3 DNA: TGTGCCAGTAGTATGGGGTCTGCCCGAGGGACTGAAGCTTTCTTT; CDR3 protein: CASSMGSARGTEAFF
V gene: TRBV5-1; J gene: TRBJ2-2; clone size: -; D gene: TRBD2; CDR3 length: 15; CDR3 DNA: TGCGCCAGCAGACCCATAGCGGGTTTCACCGGGGAGCTGTTTTTT; CDR3 protein: CASRPIAGFTGELFF
V gene: TRBV4-1; J gene: TRBJ2-1; clone size: -; D gene: -; CDR3 length: 12; CDR3 DNA: TGCGCCAGCAGCCAACTAGGTAATGAGCAGTTCTTC; CDR3 protein: CASSQLGNEQFF
V gene: TRBV5-1; J gene: TRBJ2-2; clone size: -; D gene: -; CDR3 length: 15; CDR3 DNA: TGCGCCAGCAGCTTGGGACTAGGGGACACCGGGGAGCTGTTTTTT; CDR3 protein: CASSLGLGDTGELFF
V gene: TRBV10-2; J gene: TRBJ1-2; clone size: few; D gene: -; CDR3 length: 13; CDR3 DNA: TGCGCCAGCAGTGAGAGAGTGGGAGGCGGCTACACCTTC; CDR3 protein: CASSERVGGGYTF
V gene: TRBV7-8; J gene: TRBJ1-1; clone size: -; D gene: -; CDR3 length: 16; CDR3 DNA: TGTGCCAGCAGCTTCTCAAGTGGAGGGGCGGACACTGAAGCTTTCTTT; CDR3 protein: CASSFSSGGADTEAFF
V gene: TRBV6-1; J gene: TRBJ2-6; clone size: -; D gene: -; CDR3 length: 14; CDR3 DNA: TGTGCCAGCAGTACCAGTACCGGGGCCAACGTCCTGACTTTC; CDR3 protein: CASSTSTGANVLTF
V gene: TRBV27; J gene: TRBJ2-1; clone size: -; D gene: TRBD2; CDR3 length: 15; CDR3 DNA: TGTGCCAGCAGTCCCCGGACTAGCGGGGAGGGTGAGCAGTTCTTC; CDR3 protein: CASSPRTSGEGEQFF
V gene: TRBV7-6; J gene: TRBJ1-3; clone size: -; D gene: TRBD1; CDR3 length: 17; CDR3 DNA: TGTGCCAGCAGCTTAGCGGCGGGGACAGTTCCTGGAAACACCATATATTTT; CDR3 protein: CASSLAAGTVPGNTIYF
V gene: TRBV4-2; J gene: TRBJ1-4; clone size: -; D gene: -; CDR3 length: 13; CDR3 DNA: TGTGCCAGCAGCCCCAGTAGCAGGGGAAAACTGTTTTTT; CDR3 protein: CASSPSSRGKLFF
V gene: TRBV30; J gene: TRBJ1-2; clone size: few; D gene: -; CDR3 length: 14; CDR3 DNA: TGTGCCTGGAGTCGGACAGAAGGACGCTATGGCTACACCTTC; CDR3 protein: CAWSRTEGRYGYTF
V gene: TRBV5-1; J gene: TRBJ1-1; clone size: -; D gene: TRBD1; CDR3 length: 16; CDR3 DNA: TGCGCCAGCAGCTTGGGTACAGGGGGCGGAGGTACTGAAGCTTTCTTT; CDR3 protein: CASSLGTGGGGTEAFF
V gene: TRBV6-1; J gene: TRBJ1-5; clone size: -; D gene: -; CDR3 length: 15; CDR3 DNA: TGTGCCAGCAGTGAAGTAGTTTATAGCAATCAGCCCCAGCATTTT; CDR3 protein: CASSEVVYSNQPQHF
V gene: TRBV6-5; J gene: TRBJ2-7; clone size: -; D gene: TRBD2; CDR3 length: 15; CDR3 DNA: TGTGCCAGCAGTTACTCAAGGCTAGCGGGAATCGAGCAGTACTTC; CDR3 protein: CASSYSRLAGIEQYF
V gene: TRBV5-1; J gene: TRBJ2-1; clone size: once; D gene: TRBD2; CDR3 length: 13; CDR3 DNA: TGCGCCAGCAGCGCGGGGACTAGGAATGAGCAGTTCTTC; CDR3 protein: CASSAGTRNEQFF
V gene: TRBV11-2; J gene: TRBJ1-4; clone size: -; D gene: TRBD1; CDR3 length: 15; CDR3 DNA: TGTGCCAGCAGCTCACAGGGGGCAGCTAATGAAAAACTGTTTTTT; CDR3 protein: CASSSQGAANEKLFF
V gene: TRBV19; J gene: TRBJ2-1; clone size: -; D gene: TRBD1; CDR3 length: 12; CDR3 DNA: TGTGCCAGTAGTTCACAGGGGGTTCAGCAGTTCTTC; CDR3 protein: CASSSQGVQQFF
V gene: TRBV11-2; J gene: TRBJ2-5; clone size: -; D gene: -; CDR3 length: 14; CDR3 DNA: TGTGCCAGCAGCCCGACCCGACTACGAGAGACCCAGTACTTC; CDR3 protein: CASSPTRLRETQYF
V gene: TRBV6-1; J gene: TRBJ1-1; clone size: -; D gene: -; CDR3 length: 14; CDR3 DNA: TGTGCCAGCGGATATAAGACGACAAACACTGAAGCTTTCTTT; CDR3 protein: CASGYKTTNTEAFF
V gene: TRBV5-1; J gene: TRBJ2-2; clone size: few; D gene: TRBD1; CDR3 length: 15; CDR3 DNA: TGCGCCAGCAGCACCCGACAGGGGAGTACCGGGGAGCTGTTTTTT; CDR3 protein: CASSTRQGSTGELFF
V gene: TRBV11-2; J gene: TRBJ1-2; clone size: -; D gene: -; CDR3 length: 16; CDR3 DNA: TGTGCCAGCAGCTTAGGGGGCAGTAAAAAATTCTATGGCTACACCTTC; CDR3 protein: CASSLGGSKKFYGYTF